The 13 T cell receptor beta chains in this list originate from one sample, sequenced in a study of T cells after yellow fever vaccination. Each CDR3 protein is one row after TCRdb ran MiXCR on the 5' RACE reads. The table lists a few hundred thousand distinct CDR3 sequences, more than 3.5% of them singletons. This specimen was PBMCs, taken 15 days after the yellow fever booster vaccination. Receptors originate from a man aged 18 to 29 who received the YFV17D yellow fever vaccine.

This clonotype was detected ten times or more. The chain couples TRBV12-3 or TRBV12-4 to TRBJ2-2, with D unresolved. Trimming pared 4 bases from V and 5 bases from J, leaving 8 bases between. The CDR3 is made up of 13 amino acids. The CDR3 region is CASSSQATGELFF. DNA for the CDR3: TGTGCCAGCAGTTCGCAGGCTACCGGGGAGCTGTTTTTT.

Ten or more counts support this clonotype. The CDR3 region is CASSFLTGGAKNIQYF. CDR3 in DNA: TGTGCCAGCAGCTTCCTGACGGGGGGAGCCAAAAACATTCAGTACTTC. V and J are TRBV7-8 and TRBJ2-4, with TRBD2 matching 7 bases. This CDR3 spans 16 amino acids. CDR1 and CDR2 from the germline V gene are SGHVS and FQNEAQ. V was clipped by 3 bases and J by 0 bases; unmatched bases: 5.

In its sample, this clonotype was seen many times. The chain recombines TRBV28 with TRBJ2-5, with D uncertain. The CDR3 runs to 13 residues. Germline-derived CDR1 and CDR2 are MDHEN and SYDVKM. Trimming left V 5 bases short and J 1 base short, with 8 bases between. The CDR3 nucleotides read TGTGCCAGCAGTGTGTTCAGCCAAGAGACCCAGTACTTC. This codes for CASSVFSQETQYF.

This clonotype was counted many times. The chain uses TRBV5-1 and TRBJ2-3; D could derive from TRBD1 or TRBD2 (5 bases each). The germline V and J ends were trimmed by 2 bases and 9 bases, with 19 bases remaining between them. The CDR3 contains 15 residues. Germline V CDR1 and CDR2: SGHRS, YFSETQ. This chain's CDR3 is CASSFLTGTSNTQYF. The CDR3 DNA follows: TGCGCCAGCAGCTTTCTGACCGGGACCTCCAACACGCAGTATTTT.

This clonotype was observed at least ten times. The chain couples TRBV6-2 or TRBV6-3 to TRBJ1-2; D gene ambiguous. The CDR3 covers 12 residues. Per the germline V gene, CDR1 is MNHEY and CDR2 is SVGEGT. Trimming stripped 6 bases from V and 7 bases from J, with 12 bases between. This CDR3 reads CASSPRVLGYTF. CDR3 coding DNA: TGTGCCAGCAGCCCAAGGGTTCTTGGCTACACCTTC.

This clonotype was picked up many times. Here the CDR3 reads CASSYQAFQGYYGYTF. The CDR3 nucleotides are TGTGCCAGCAGTTACCAGGCGTTTCAGGGGTACTATGGCTACACCTTC. The chain links TRBV6-5 to TRBJ1-2; the D gene is possibly TRBD1 (6 bases). Trimming shortened V by 2 bases and J by 3 bases, and 16 bases separated the two germline ends. The germline CDR1 and CDR2 sequences are MNHEY and SVGAGI. This CDR3 region has 16 residues.

This clonotype was seen ten or more times. This sequence joins TRBV6-9 and TRBJ1-5; a possible D gene is TRBD1 (5 bases). Germline V lookup: CDR1 MNHGY, CDR2 SVAAGI. V gave up 7 bases and J gave up 6 bases, with 19 bases separating them. CDR3 length: 15 amino acids. CDR3 coding DNA: TGTGCCAGCAATAAGACCCCCAGGGAGGGTCAGCCCCAGCATTTT. The encoded protein is CASNKTPREGQPQHF.

This clonotype appeared a few times. V gene TRBV7-8 combines with J gene TRBJ1-5, with D possibly being TRBD1 (6 bases). Germline CDR1 reads SGHVS; CDR2 reads FQNEAQ. There are 15 residues in the CDR3. Trimming pared 5 bases from V and 5 bases from J, leaving 16 bases between. CDR3 bases: TGTGCCAGCAGCCGAGCGGGGGGGCCCTATCAGCCCCAGCATTTT. This encodes CASSRAGGPYQPQHF.

At least ten counts were recorded for this clonotype. The rearrangement uses TRBV30 and TRBJ2-5, with D uncertain. V was trimmed by 3 bases and J by 5 bases, leaving 13 bases between them. This CDR3 contains 13 residues. Germline V gives CDR1 GTSNPN, CDR2 SVGIG (reference sequence). This CDR3 reads CAWSPSGWETQYF. In nucleotides, the CDR3 is TGTGCCTGGAGCCCCTCTGGGTGGGAGACCCAGTACTTC.

This clonotype was found many times. J is TRBJ1-6 and V is TRBV7-2; the D is unclear. Trimming took 2 bases from V and 9 from J, leaving 14 bases between them. Looked up from germline, CDR1 is SGHTA and CDR2 is FQGNSA. The CDR3 spans 15 residues. The CDR3, as DNA: TGTGCCAGCAGCTTATACGGGGATGTGGGTTCACCCCTCCACTTT. Translated: CASSLYGDVGSPLHF. The full variable domain, in which reference TRBV7-2 and TRBJ1-6 provide the parts outside the CDR3, is GAGVSQSPSNKVTEKGKDVELRCDPISGHTALYWYRQSLGQGLEFLIYFQGNSAPDKSGLPSDRFSAERTGGSVSTLTIQRTQQEDSAVYLCASSLYGDVGSPLHFGNGTRLTVT.

In this sample, this clonotype turned up many times. The chain is built from TRBV7-6 and TRBJ2-1; 7 positions agree with TRBD1. The ends lost 5 bases at V and 10 bases at J; junction bases unmatched: 11. The germline V gene has CDR1 SGHVS and CDR2 FNYEAQ. The CDR3 runs to 14 residues. The DNA of the CDR3 is TGTGCCAGCAGCCCCTCAAGGGGGCTGGTCGAGCAGTTCTTC. As protein: CASSPSRGLVEQFF.

This clonotype showed up many times. V usage is TRBV5-6 and J usage is TRBJ1-1, with 8 bases matching TRBD1. V shed 4 bases, J shed 0 bases, and the junction held 8 bases outside the gene matches. The CDR3 is 16 amino acids. CDR1 is SGHDT, CDR2 YYEEEE, per germline. The CDR3 is CASSPGWGQVNTEAFF. The CDR3 nucleotides are TGTGCCAGCAGCCCCGGCTGGGGACAGGTGAACACTGAAGCTTTCTTT.

Ten or more counts support this clonotype. The chain has TRBV6-2 or TRBV6-3 and TRBJ1-1; possibly TRBD1 for D (6 bases). Per germline, CDR1 MNHEY and CDR2 SVGEGT. The CDR3 runs 11 residues. V was cut by 8 bases and J by 6 bases, with 10 bases left in between. In nucleotides, the CDR3 is TGTGCCAGCGGGGAGGGGGCTGAAGCTTTCTTT. Translating gives CASGEGAEAFF.